This TCR beta chain is drawn from a study of response to subunit inactivated influenza vaccine. Each CDR3 protein is one row after TCRdb ran MiXCR on the RT-PCR reads. Of 860,000 or so distinct CDR3 sequences in the sample, 20% to 25% are singletons; the top ten hold roughly 10%. In regard to this clonotype: Its target is unknown.

Study-wide results and limits: Few additional T cells are recruited per seasonal influenza vaccination, authors suggested.

V lost 2 bases, J lost 6 bases, and 14 bases lay in between. There are 15 residues in the CDR3. This clonotype originated in a man aged 45-65 years who received an inactivated influenza vaccine. The chain links TRBV12-3 or TRBV12-4 to TRBJ2-4; a possible D gene is TRBD1 (5 bases). Sequencing used PBMCs from blood, obtained roughly 5 days after vaccination. In DNA, the CDR3 is TGTGCCAGCAGTTTATATAAGGGGCTGGGAAACATTCAGTACTTC. This encodes CASSLYKGLGNIQYF.